The entry below gives a single T cell receptor (beta chain) sequence along with its context. What antigen it recognizes has not been identified. No much larger clonotype is one base removed from it; base qualities were not supplied. Donors were healthy HIV-negative adults with no recently reported acute infections or vaccinations. Every donor was a Caucasian adult living in Nashville, Tennessee, USA. CD4+ T cells were enriched by magnetic negative selection, after which naive cells were positively selected on CD45RA and the negative fraction was taken as the memory subset. Blood was collected by leukapheresis, and PBMCs were isolated by Ficoll-Histopaque density gradient centrifugation and then cryopreserved in liquid nitrogen vapor phase. Analytical flow cytometry was used to check the purity and quantity of every magnetically sorted T cell population. Genomic DNA was isolated from each sorted fraction and quantified by UV absorbance on a Nanodrop 2000c.

Using the deep immunoSEQ assay, multiplex PCR amplified TCR CDR3 regions from genomic DNA. Extracted genomic DNA from each cell subset was spread evenly across all wells of several immunoSEQ 96-well plates, with each plate serving as a replicate. For sorted subsets, roughly 200 ng of genomic DNA, equivalent to 30,000 or so T cell genomes, went into each replicate PCR. Purified libraries were measured with a Qubit 3.0 fluorometer, size-checked on a Bioanalyzer 2100, and measured again with the KAPA Library Quantification kit. Each immunoSEQ 96-well plate was sequenced on its own single-read 150-cycle Illumina NextSeq 550 flow cell. As for the original processing: Because only junctional sequences without quality scores were contained in the immunoSEQ output, filtering matching that applied to full-length reads could not be performed. To assign V/J genes and CDR3, sequences were annotated against IMGT germline references using PyIR, a Python wrapper for IgBLAST v1.9. Reads were removed for weak V/J assignments (E-value above 1e-6), missing CDR3, stop codons, out-of-frame junctions, or ambiguous translated residues. V3J clonotypes were defined as sequences sharing an identical inferred V gene, J gene, and CDR3 amino acid sequence. The percentage overlap between two repertoires was calculated by dividing the number of shared unique clonotypes by the size of the smaller repertoire. Three approaches were used to assess repertoire richness: RTK rarefaction, the Chao1 estimator, and Recon v2.1 estimates of unobserved clonotypes. For all TCRbeta clonotypes obtained by the gDNA method from several donors, generation probabilities were computed with OLGA. TCRdb re-hosts the immuneACCESS table, in-frame sequences only. Its copies lack some clones; in the studies checked, an unresolved V gene accounts for under half of them, and the cause for the rest is not known. From that table come the V and J calls and clone size; the DNA was used to work out D and trimming. The sample table shows roughly 170,000 clones, and 60% to 75% are seen once. The ten most abundant clones make up less than 11% of the sample.

These data belong to a study of shared clonotypes between healthy human individuals (TCRdb year 2020). A note on the overall study: The cohort comprised two women and a few men aged 18 to 49 years. For each donor, CD4 naive and CD4 memory were each given three plates, CD8 naive was given two plates, and CD8 memory was given one plate. Blood TCR repertoires of four to six healthy adults were deeply sequenced to estimate repertoire size and the extent of clonotype sharing between individuals. To increase sequencing depth and limit assay-specific biases, different laboratories used diverse techniques to prepare libraries and sequence TCR repertoires. Per donor, leukapheresis produced somewhere between about 0.94 and 9 billion PBMCs.

Spanning cysteine to phenylalanine, the CDR3 consists of 16 amino acids. Only CDR3 DNA is held: 48 bases, read in frame from base 1. V was cut back by 5 bases and J by 5 bases, leaving a gap of 19 bases between them. The CDR1 and CDR2 encoded by the germline V gene are MDHEN and SYDVKM. Points the paper makes about the study in general: Pairwise subsampling indicated that sequencing depth was expected to affect the degree of clonotype sharing among donors. Across a handful of donors, around 5% of naive CD4, roughly 3.5% of naive CD8, about 2.3% of memory CD4, and over 0.35% of memory CD8 clonotypes were shared. Even with the large sequencing depth, rarefaction of the sorted-subset datasets indicated that sequencing was incomplete. Naive subsets generally had larger estimated clonotype richness than memory subsets did. Only blood was sampled, and tissue TCR repertoires likely differ from those in blood. Higher generation probabilities were observed for clonotypes shared by all four sorted-subset donors than for non-shared clonotypes. The small number of donors limited the genetic and exposure-history diversity represented.

Source material: memory CD4+ T cells sorted from blood. Interpreted using the paper, the cell subset or site label stands for: CD45RA-negative fraction. The TCR was taken from a man between 25 and 39 years old in good health. Here the chain combines TRBV28 and TRBJ2-4; the D gene could be either TRBD1 or TRBD2, each agreeing at 6 bases. The nucleotide sequence is TGTGCCAGCAGTCCCCTCCCCGCTCGGGGGCAAAACATTCAGTACTTC. Translated, it gives CASSPLPARGQNIQYF. The CDR3, completed at both ends by the reference TRBV28 and TRBJ2-4 genes, gives the full variable domain DVKVTQSSRYLVKRTGEKVFLECVQDMDHENMFWYRQDPGLGLRLIYFSYDVKMKEKGDIPEGYSVSREKKERFSLILESASTNQTSMYLCASSPLPARGQNIQYFGAGTRLSVL.